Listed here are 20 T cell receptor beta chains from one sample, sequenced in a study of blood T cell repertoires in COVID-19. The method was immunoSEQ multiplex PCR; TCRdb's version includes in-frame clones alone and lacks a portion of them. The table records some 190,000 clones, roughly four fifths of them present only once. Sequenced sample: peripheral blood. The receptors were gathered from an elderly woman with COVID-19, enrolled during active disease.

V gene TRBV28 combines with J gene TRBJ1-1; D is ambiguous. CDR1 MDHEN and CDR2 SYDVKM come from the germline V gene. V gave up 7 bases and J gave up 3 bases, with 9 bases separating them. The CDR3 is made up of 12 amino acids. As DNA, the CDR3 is TGTGCCAGCACCGGGTCGGACACTGAAGCTTTCTTT. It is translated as CASTGSDTEAFF.

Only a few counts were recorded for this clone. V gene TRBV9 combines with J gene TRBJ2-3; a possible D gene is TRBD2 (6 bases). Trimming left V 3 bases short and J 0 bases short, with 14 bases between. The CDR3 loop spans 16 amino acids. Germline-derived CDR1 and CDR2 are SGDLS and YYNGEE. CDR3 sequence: CASSDGGGTSTDTQYF. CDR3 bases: TGTGCCAGCAGCGACGGTGGGGGGACTAGCACAGATACGCAGTATTTT.

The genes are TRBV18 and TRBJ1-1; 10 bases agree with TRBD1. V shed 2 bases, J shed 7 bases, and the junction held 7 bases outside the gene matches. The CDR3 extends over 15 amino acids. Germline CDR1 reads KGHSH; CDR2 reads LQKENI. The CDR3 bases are TGTGCCAGCTCACCATCCGACAGGGGGCTGGATGAAGCTTTCTTT. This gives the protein CASSPSDRGLDEAFF.

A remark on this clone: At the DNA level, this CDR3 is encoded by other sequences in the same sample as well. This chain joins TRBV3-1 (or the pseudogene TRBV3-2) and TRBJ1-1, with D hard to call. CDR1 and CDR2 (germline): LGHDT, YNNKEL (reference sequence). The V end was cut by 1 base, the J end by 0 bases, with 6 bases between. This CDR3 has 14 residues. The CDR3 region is CASSQGEVNTEAFF. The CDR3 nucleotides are TGTGCCAGCAGCCAAGGAGAGGTGAACACTGAAGCTTTCTTT.

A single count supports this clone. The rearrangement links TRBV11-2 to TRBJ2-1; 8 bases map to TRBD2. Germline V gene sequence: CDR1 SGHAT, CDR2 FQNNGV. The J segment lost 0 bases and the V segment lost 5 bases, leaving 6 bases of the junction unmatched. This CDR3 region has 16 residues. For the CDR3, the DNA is TGTGCCAGCAGCCCACTAGCGGCCGGCTCCTACAATGAGCAGTTCTTC. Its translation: CASSPLAAGSYNEQFF.

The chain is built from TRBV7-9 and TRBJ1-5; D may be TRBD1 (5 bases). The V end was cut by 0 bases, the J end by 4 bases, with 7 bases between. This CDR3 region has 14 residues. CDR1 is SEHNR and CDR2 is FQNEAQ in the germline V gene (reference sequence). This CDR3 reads CASSLAGGNQPQHF. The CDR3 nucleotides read TGTGCCAGCAGCTTAGCGGGGGGGAATCAGCCCCAGCATTTT.

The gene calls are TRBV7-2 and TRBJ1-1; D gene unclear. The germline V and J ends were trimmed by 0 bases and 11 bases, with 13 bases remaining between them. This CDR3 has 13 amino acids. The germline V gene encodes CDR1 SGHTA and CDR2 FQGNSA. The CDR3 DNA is TGTGCCAGCAGCTTAGCGTTCGACGGAGGGGCTTTCTTT. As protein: CASSLAFDGGAFF.

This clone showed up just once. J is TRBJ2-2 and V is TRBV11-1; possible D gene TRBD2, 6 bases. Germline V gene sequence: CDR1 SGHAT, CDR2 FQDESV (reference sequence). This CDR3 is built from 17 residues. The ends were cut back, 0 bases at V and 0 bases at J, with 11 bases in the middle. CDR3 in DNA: TGTGCCAGCAGCTTAGCGTTCGGGGGACCGAACACCGGGGAGCTGTTTTTT. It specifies CASSLAFGGPNTGELFF.

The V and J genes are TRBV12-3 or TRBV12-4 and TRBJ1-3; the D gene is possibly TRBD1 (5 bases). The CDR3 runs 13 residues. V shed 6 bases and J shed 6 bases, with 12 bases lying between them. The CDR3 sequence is CASSQGKENTIYF. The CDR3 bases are TGTGCCAGCAGCCAGGGAAAGGAAAACACCATATATTTT.

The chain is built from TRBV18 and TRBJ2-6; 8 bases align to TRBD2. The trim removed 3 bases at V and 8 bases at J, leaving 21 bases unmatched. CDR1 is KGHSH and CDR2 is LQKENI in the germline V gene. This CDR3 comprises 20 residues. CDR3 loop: CASSPLAGGPSSRDTNVLTF. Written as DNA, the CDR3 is TGTGCCAGCTCACCCCTGGCGGGGGGCCCTAGCTCGCGGGATACCAACGTCCTGACTTTC.

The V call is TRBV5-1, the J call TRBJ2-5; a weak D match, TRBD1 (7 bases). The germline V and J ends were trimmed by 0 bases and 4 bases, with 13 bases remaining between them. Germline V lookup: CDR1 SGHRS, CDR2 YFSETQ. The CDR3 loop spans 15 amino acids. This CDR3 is CASSLAQGGRETQYF. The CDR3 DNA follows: TGCGCCAGCAGCTTGGCTCAGGGGGGAAGAGAGACCCAGTACTTC. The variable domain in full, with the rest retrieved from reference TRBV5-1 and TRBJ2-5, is KAGVTQTPRYLIKTRGQQVTLSCSPISGHRSVSWYQQTPGQGLQFLFEYFSETQRNKGNFPGRFSGRQFSNSRSEMNVSTLELGDSALYLCASSLAQGGRETQYFGPGTRLLVL.

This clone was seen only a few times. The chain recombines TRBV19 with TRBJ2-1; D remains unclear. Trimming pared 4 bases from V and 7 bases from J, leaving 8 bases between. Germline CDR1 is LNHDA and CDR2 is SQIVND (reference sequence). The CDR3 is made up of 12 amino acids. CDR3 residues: CASSTRLNEQFF. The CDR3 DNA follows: TGTGCCAGTAGTACTAGACTGAATGAGCAGTTCTTC.

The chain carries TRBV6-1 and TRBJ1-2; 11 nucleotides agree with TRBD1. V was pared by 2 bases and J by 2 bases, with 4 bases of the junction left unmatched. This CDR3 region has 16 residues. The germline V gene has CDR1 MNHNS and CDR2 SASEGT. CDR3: CASSEYGTGGNYGYTF. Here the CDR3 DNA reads TGTGCCAGCAGTGAATATGGGACAGGGGGGAACTATGGCTACACCTTC.

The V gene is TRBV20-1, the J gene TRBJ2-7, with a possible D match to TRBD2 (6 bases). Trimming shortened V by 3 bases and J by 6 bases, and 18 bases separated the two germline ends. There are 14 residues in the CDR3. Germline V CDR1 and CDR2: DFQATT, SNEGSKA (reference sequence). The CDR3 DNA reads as TGCAGTGCTAGTGGCCGGACTACGCCAGGCGAGCAGTACTTC. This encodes CSASGRTTPGEQYF.

The CDR3: CASSLISAGGETDTQYF. The CDR3 DNA follows: TGTGCCAGCAGTTTGATATCAGCGGGAGGTGAGACAGATACGCAGTATTTT. The chain is built from TRBV28 and TRBJ2-3; TRBD2 matches 9 bases. Germline lookup yields CDR1 MDHEN and CDR2 SYDVKM. V lost 3 bases, J lost 3 bases, and 10 bases stayed unmatched. CDR3 size: 17 residues.

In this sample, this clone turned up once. CDR3 coding DNA: TGTGCCATCATGTGGTTGACGGGGACAGGGGAGGGCGGCTACACCTTC. The encoded protein is CAIMWLTGTGEGGYTF. The chain uses TRBV10-3 and TRBJ1-2, with TRBD1 matching over 10 bases. Germline assignment: CDR1 ENHRY and CDR2 SYGVKD. The ends lost 7 bases at V and 8 bases at J; junction bases unmatched: 16. CDR3 size: 16 residues.

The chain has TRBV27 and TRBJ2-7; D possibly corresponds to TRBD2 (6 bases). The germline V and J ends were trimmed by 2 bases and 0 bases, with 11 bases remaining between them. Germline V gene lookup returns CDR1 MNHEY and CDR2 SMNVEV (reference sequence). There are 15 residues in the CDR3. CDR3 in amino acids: CASSLVAVSSYEQYF. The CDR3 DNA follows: TGTGCCAGCAGTTTAGTAGCGGTGAGCTCCTACGAGCAGTACTTC.

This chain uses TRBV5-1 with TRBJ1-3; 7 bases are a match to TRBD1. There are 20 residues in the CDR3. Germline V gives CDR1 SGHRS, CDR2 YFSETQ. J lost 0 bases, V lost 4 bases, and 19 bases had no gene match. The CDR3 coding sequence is TGCGCCAGCAGCCCGCGGCCGGGACAGTCTATAGGGGGCTCTGGAAACACCATATATTTT. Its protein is CASSPRPGQSIGGSGNTIYF.

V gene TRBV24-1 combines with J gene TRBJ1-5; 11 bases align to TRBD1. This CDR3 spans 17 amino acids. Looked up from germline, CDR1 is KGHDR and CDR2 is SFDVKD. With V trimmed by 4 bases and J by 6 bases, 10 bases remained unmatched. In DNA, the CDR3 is TGTGCCACCAGTGACCAGACGGGACAGGGGGTGGGTCAGCCCCAGCATTTT. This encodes CATSDQTGQGVGQPQHF.

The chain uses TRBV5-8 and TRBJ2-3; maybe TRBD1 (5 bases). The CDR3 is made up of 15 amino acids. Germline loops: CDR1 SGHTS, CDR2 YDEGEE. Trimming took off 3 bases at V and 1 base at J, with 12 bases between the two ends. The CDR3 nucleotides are TGTGCCAGCAGCTCCCTGGGGCTAGGCACAGATACGCAGTATTTT. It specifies CASSSLGLGTDTQYF.